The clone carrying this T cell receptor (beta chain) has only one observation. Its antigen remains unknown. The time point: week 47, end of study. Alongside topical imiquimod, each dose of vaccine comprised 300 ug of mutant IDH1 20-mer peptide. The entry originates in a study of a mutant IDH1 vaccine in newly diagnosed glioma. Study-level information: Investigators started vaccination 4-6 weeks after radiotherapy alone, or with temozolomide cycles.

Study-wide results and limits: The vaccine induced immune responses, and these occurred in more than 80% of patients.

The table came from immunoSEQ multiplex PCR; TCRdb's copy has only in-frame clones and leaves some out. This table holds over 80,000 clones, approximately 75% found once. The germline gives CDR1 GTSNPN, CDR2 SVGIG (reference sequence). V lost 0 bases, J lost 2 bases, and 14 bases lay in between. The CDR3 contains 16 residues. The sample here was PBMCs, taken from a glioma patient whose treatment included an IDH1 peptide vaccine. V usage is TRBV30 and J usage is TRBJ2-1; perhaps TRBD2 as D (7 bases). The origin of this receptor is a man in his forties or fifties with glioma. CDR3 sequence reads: CAWSVLGGGTYNEQFF. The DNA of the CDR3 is TGTGCCTGGAGTGTATTAGGCGGGGGCACCTACAATGAGCAGTTCTTC.